The 15 T cell receptor beta chains reported below all come from one sample, sequenced in a study of T cells in narcolepsy. Here immunoSEQ multiplex PCR was the method, and the copy in TCRdb shows in-frame clones only, minus some. Of 21,000 or so clones in the sample, about 92% are singletons; the top ten hold about 1.2%. The sample consisted of CD45RA- memory CD4+ T cells from PBMCs. The receptors originated from a human donor with narcolepsy.

There are a few counts of this clone. The V gene is TRBV11-3, the J gene TRBJ2-1; 7 bases agree with TRBD1. This CDR3 is 14 amino acids long. The ends lost 5 bases at V and 4 bases at J; junction bases unmatched: 5. Germline V gene lookup returns CDR1 SGHNT and CDR2 YENEEA. The CDR3 spells CASSTGQAYNEQFF. The CDR3 DNA reads as TGTGCCAGCAGCACCGGACAGGCTTACAATGAGCAGTTCTTC.

The V call is TRBV9, the J call TRBJ2-1, with 8 bases identical to TRBD2. Germline trimming cut 2 bases from V and 4 bases from J; bases unmatched to any gene: 5. The CDR3 length is 15 residues. Germline-derived CDR1 and CDR2 are SGDLS and YYNGEE. The CDR3 DNA reads as TGTGCCAGCAGCGTCGGGAGGGTCCGTTACAATGAGCAGTTCTTC. Protein: CASSVGRVRYNEQFF.

The genes are TRBV5-4 and TRBJ2-3; D is possibly TRBD1 or TRBD2 (5 bases each). Germline CDR1 reads SGHNT; CDR2 reads YYREEE (reference sequence). Trimming shortened V by 2 bases and J by 4 bases, and 14 bases separated the two germline ends. The CDR3 is 15 amino acids. The CDR3 reads CASSFSRDAADTQYF. The DNA of the CDR3 is TGTGCCAGCAGCTTTTCCCGGGACGCTGCAGATACGCAGTATTTT.

The chain has TRBV7-8 and TRBJ2-7; TRBD1 matches 12 bases. The CDR3 runs to 15 residues. V dropped 3 bases and J dropped 5; count of bases not matched to a gene: 5. Germline V gene lookup returns CDR1 SGHVS and CDR2 FQNEAQ. The CDR3 loop reads CASSLGQGAPNEQYF. The CDR3 coding sequence is TGTGCCAGCAGCTTGGGACAGGGGGCGCCCAACGAGCAGTACTTC.

The genes are TRBV19 and TRBJ2-7, with a tentative D call TRBD2 (5 bases). V was cut by 1 base and J by 3 bases, with 13 bases left in between. The germline CDR1 and CDR2 sequences are LNHDA and SQIVND (reference sequence). The CDR3 has 15 amino acids. CDR3 sequence: CASSIVPGLGYEQYF. The CDR3 DNA follows: TGTGCCAGTAGTATAGTTCCGGGGTTGGGCTACGAGCAGTACTTC.

This chain joins TRBV27 and TRBJ1-1; 9 bases line up with TRBD1. V was clipped by 3 bases and J by 7 bases; unmatched bases: 6. Germline CDR1 is MNHEY and CDR2 is SMNVEV (reference sequence). The CDR3 has 14 residues. CDR3 coding DNA: TGTGCCAGCAGTTTGGGGACAGGGTCGAATGAAGCTTTCTTT. Translating it yields CASSLGTGSNEAFF.

This rearrangement joins TRBV7-2 to TRBJ2-7; D is unresolved. The V and J ends lost 3 bases and 4 bases respectively, with 7 bases between them. The CDR3 covers 12 residues. Germline V gives CDR1 SGHTA, CDR2 FQGNSA. For the CDR3, the DNA is TGTGCCAGCAGCTTCACCGAATACGAGCAGTACTTC. This encodes CASSFTEYEQYF.

The chain is built from TRBV7-2 and TRBJ2-3, with 14 bases aligning to TRBD2. Germline V CDR1 and CDR2: SGHTA, FQGNSA. The length of the CDR3 is 19 residues. V lost 2 bases, J lost 7 bases, and 14 bases stayed unmatched. Here the CDR3 reads CASSLSGLAGLAGGYTQYF. The CDR3 nucleotides are TGTGCCAGCAGCTTAAGCGGGCTAGCCGGACTAGCGGGGGGATATACGCAGTATTTT.

The genes are TRBV4-1 and TRBJ2-1; 10 bases line up with TRBD2. V gave up 0 bases and J gave up 8 bases; unmatched junction bases: 4. Looked up from germline, CDR1 is MGHRA and CDR2 is YSYEKL. The length of the CDR3 is 15 residues. The CDR3 loop is CASSQDRGTSDEQFF. In DNA form, the CDR3 reads TGCGCCAGCAGCCAAGATAGGGGGACTAGCGATGAGCAGTTCTTC.

This chain links TRBV5-1 with TRBJ2-2, with D possibly TRBD2 on 5 matching bases. In germline, CDR1 is SGHRS, CDR2 YFSETQ. Trimming left V 2 bases short and J 4 bases short, with 9 bases between. This CDR3 region has 14 residues. The DNA for the CDR3 is TGCGCCAGCAGCTTTCTAGCCGGCACCGGGGAGCTGTTTTTT. Residues: CASSFLAGTGELFF. Using reference TRBV5-1 and TRBJ2-2 for the parts outside the CDR3, the full variable domain is KAGVTQTPRYLIKTRGQQVTLSCSPISGHRSVSWYQQTPGQGLQFLFEYFSETQRNKGNFPGRFSGRQFSNSRSEMNVSTLELGDSALYLCASSFLAGTGELFFGEGSRLTVL.

CDR3 DNA: TGTGCCAGCAGCTTAGGAACGGGCAAGTGGGAAAAACTGTTTTTT. Its protein is CASSLGTGKWEKLFF. V gene TRBV7-2 combines with J gene TRBJ1-4, with no clear D. The germline gives CDR1 SGHTA, CDR2 FQGNSA. V lost 1 base and J lost 8, with 14 bases in between. CDR3 length equals 15 residues.

V gene TRBV6-1 combines with J gene TRBJ2-1; TRBD2 matches at 10 bases. J gave up 4 bases and V 8 bases, and 8 bases lay outside the gene matches. From germline, CDR1 is MNHNS and CDR2 SASEGT. The CDR3 runs 15 residues. CDR3 sequence (DNA): TGTGCCAGCCCGCTAGCGGGAGTTTCTTACAATGAGCAGTTCTTC. Translating it yields CASPLAGVSYNEQFF.

The V gene is TRBV6-5, the J gene TRBJ1-5, with D unresolved. Trimming took 2 bases from V and 6 from J, leaving 11 bases between them. The CDR3 extends over 14 amino acids. CDR1 and CDR2 (germline): MNHEY, SVGAGI. Written as DNA, the CDR3 is TGTGCCAGCAGTTACACGGCCGAAGGTCAGCCCCAGCATTTT. Protein product: CASSYTAEGQPQHF.

CDR3 nucleotide sequence: TGTGCCAGCAGTTTATACGGGGCAGGGGCGCAGCAGTACTTC. Translated: CASSLYGAGAQQYF. The chain has TRBV27 and TRBJ2-7, with D perhaps TRBD1 (6 bases). V was shortened by 1 base and J by 8 bases, with 15 bases between the two germline ends. CDR3 length: 14 amino acids. Germline lookup yields CDR1 MNHEY and CDR2 SMNVEV (reference sequence).

V and J are TRBV11-3 and TRBJ2-5; TRBD1 matches 9 bases. The J segment lost 0 bases and the V segment lost 7 bases, leaving 3 bases of the junction unmatched. Germline V gene sequence: CDR1 SGHNT, CDR2 YENEEA. CDR3 size: 14 residues. Written as DNA, the CDR3 is TGTGCCAGCAAAAGGGACAGGGACCAAGAGACCCAGTACTTC. Its protein product is CASKRDRDQETQYF.